What follows is one TCR beta chain and its context. The sample comes from a study of blood T cells in healthy people across ages. Each sample had at least 6 million PBMCs isolated. CDR1 SGHTA and CDR2 FQGNSA come from the germline V gene. The CDR3 has 14 residues. V was shortened by 7 bases and J by 0 bases, with 12 bases between the two germline ends. It was with a sample-barcoded 5' primer and a J-beta primer mix that a second PCR of about 7 to 12 cycles was run. Tagging of each cDNA molecule was performed by a template-switch adaptor with 12 random nucleotides. A single record per CDR3 protein comes from TCRdb applying MiXCR to the 5' RACE reads. The profile shows under 850,000 distinct CDR3 sequences, about 34% of them singletons.

The sequencing input was blood. The gene calls are TRBV7-2 and TRBJ1-1; no clear D. This sequence was found in a man between 18 and 29 years old in good health. CDR3 amino acids: CASTQRTMNTEAFF. The CDR3 DNA reads TGTGCCAGCACCCAGCGCACTATGAACACTGAAGCTTTCTTT.